Presented here are 9 T cell receptor beta chains from one specimen sequenced in a study of blood T cell repertoires in COVID-19. Some clones are missing from TCRdb's copy, which holds only in-frame ones; the method was immunoSEQ multiplex PCR. The sample contains about 160,000 clones, roughly 84% of which appear only once. The sequenced material came from peripheral blood. The receptors stem from a woman older than 75 with active or convalescent COVID-19.

The chain employs TRBV19 and TRBJ2-5; 7 bases align to TRBD1. V lost 3 bases to trimming and J lost 4 bases; unmatched junction nucleotides: 5. There are 14 residues in the CDR3. In germline, CDR1 is LNHDA, CDR2 SQIVND (reference sequence). The CDR3 sequence is CASSIEGAGETQYF. DNA for the CDR3: TGTGCCAGTAGTATCGAGGGGGCCGGAGAGACCCAGTACTTC.

This clone was seen a few times. The V and J genes are TRBV5-5 and TRBJ1-1; D might be TRBD1 (5 bases). V lost 0 bases and J lost 5, with 11 bases in between. The CDR3 extends over 14 amino acids. CDR1 and CDR2 from the germline V gene are SGHKS and YYEKEE (reference sequence). CDR3 sequence reads: CASSLVRGETEAFF. DNA of the CDR3: TGTGCCAGCAGCTTGGTTAGGGGTGAGACTGAAGCTTTCTTT.

The J gene is TRBJ1-4, the V gene TRBV12-2; TRBD1, the table's D call, lacks a check against the DNA. TRBV12-2 is assigned pseudogene status. The CDR3 has 17 amino acids. The CDR3 region is CASRQTPQGATNEKLFF. The CDR3 region has the DNA TGTGCAAGTCGCCAGACCCCACAGGGGGCAACTAATGAAAAACTGTTTTTT.

V is TRBV28 and J is TRBJ2-3, with TRBD2 identical over 11 bases. With V trimmed by 2 bases and J by 5 bases, 9 bases remained unmatched. The CDR3 has 17 residues. Germline-derived CDR1 and CDR2 are MDHEN and SYDVKM. The CDR3 DNA reads as TGTGCCAGCAGTTTAGGCGTAGCGGGAGGGCCTGGAGATACGCAGTATTTT. Amino acid sequence: CASSLGVAGGPGDTQYF.

The chain joins TRBV5-6 to TRBJ1-2; D is unclear. The CDR3 runs 13 residues. Per the germline V gene, CDR1 is SGHDT and CDR2 is YYEEEE. V lost 0 bases and J lost 5, with 8 bases in between. The DNA of the CDR3 is TGTGCCAGCAGCTTGGGGCAGGTTTATGGCTACACCTTC. This translates into CASSLGQVYGYTF.

This clone has just a few counts. The chain recombines TRBV21-1 with TRBJ1-3. TRBV21-1 is shown as a pseudogene. The CDR3 runs 16 residues. The DNA of the CDR3 is TGTGCCAGCAGCAAAGGACGCGGGAGGACTGGAAACACCATATATTTT. Residues: CASSKGRGRTGNTIYF.

The rearrangement joins TRBV5-5 to TRBJ2-1; D is possibly TRBD1 (6 bases). CDR1 and CDR2 (germline): SGHKS, YYEKEE (reference sequence). Trimming removed 2 bases from V and 4 bases from J, with 10 bases in between. The CDR3 totals 14 residues. The CDR3 reads CASSFPGQYNEQFF. The CDR3, as DNA: TGTGCCAGCAGCTTCCCCGGACAGTACAATGAGCAGTTCTTC.

The chain links TRBV20-1 to TRBJ2-7; D possibly corresponds to TRBD2 (7 bases). Germline assignment: CDR1 DFQATT and CDR2 SNEGSKA (reference sequence). Trimming took off 3 bases at V and 7 bases at J, with 16 bases between the two ends. The CDR3 contains 13 residues. For the CDR3, the DNA is TGCAGTGCTAGTTTAGGGGGGGCGAAAGAGCAGTACTTC. Its protein is CSASLGGAKEQYF.

V gene TRBV5-1 combines with J gene TRBJ2-3; D might be TRBD1 (6 bases). CDR1 and CDR2 from the germline V gene are SGHRS and YFSETQ. Trimming cost V 3 bases and J 3 bases, with 14 bases left between them. The CDR3 loop spans 15 amino acids. CDR3 loop: CASSYWGQGTDTQYF. Written as DNA, the CDR3 is TGCGCCAGCAGCTACTGGGGGCAGGGGACAGATACGCAGTATTTT.